Listed here are 28 T cell receptor beta chains from one sample, sequenced in a study of Graves' ophthalmopathy and Graves' hyperthyroidism. Amplified material comprised TCR beta CDR3 regions derived from RNA transcripts. Second-round multiplex PCR came after a first-round RT-PCR that employed HTBI primers. From the multiplex PCR reads, TCRdb called clonotypes with MiXCR, one entry per CDR3 protein. The sample consists of 1 million to 1.3 million distinct CDR3 sequences, about two fifths of them appearing once. The sample was peripheral blood or thyroid tissue (not recorded which). The receptors stem from an adult man with Graves' hyperthyroidism.

The chain is built from TRBV29-1 and TRBJ1-4; D possibly corresponds to TRBD1 (5 bases). Deletions cut 4 bases from V and 7 bases from J, with 13 bases between. This CDR3 has 13 amino acids. The V gene's germline CDR1 is SQVTM and CDR2 ANQGSEA. The CDR3 DNA is TGCAGCGTTGTTTGGCAGGGAGGTGAAAAACTGTTTTTT. Amino acid sequence: CSVVWQGGEKLFF.

The CDR3 nucleotides are TGTGCCAGCAGCGTCGAGAAGGGACAGCCAAACACTGAAGCTTTCTTT. This sequence encodes CASSVEKGQPNTEAFF. This sequence joins TRBV25-1 and TRBJ1-1, with 7 bases that match TRBD1. The CDR3 runs to 16 residues. Germline CDR1 is MGHDK and CDR2 is SYGVNS. Trimming removed 6 bases from V and 2 bases from J; junction bases left unmatched: 12.

The chain recombines TRBV5-1 with TRBJ1-4; possibly TRBD1 for D (5 bases). CDR3 length: 15 residues. CDR1 SGHRS and CDR2 YFSETQ come from the germline V gene. V lost 3 bases, J lost 0 bases, and 9 bases lay in between. The CDR3 coding sequence is TGCGCCAGCAGCTCCCTGGGACCAACTAATGAAAAACTGTTTTTT. Its protein product is CASSSLGPTNEKLFF.

This clonotype came up many times. The chain recombines TRBV6-5 with TRBJ1-2, with D maybe TRBD1 (6 bases). CDR1 MNHEY and CDR2 SVGAGI come from the germline V gene. V was trimmed by 6 bases and J by 6 bases, leaving 11 bases between them. The CDR3 extends over 12 amino acids. CDR3 sequence: CASRSGADGYTF. CDR3 nucleotide sequence: TGTGCCAGCAGATCAGGGGCGGATGGCTACACCTTC.

The sample holds a few counts of this clonotype. The chain couples TRBV6-5 to TRBJ1-5; 7 bases align to TRBD1. The CDR3 totals 14 residues. The ends lost 4 bases at V and 6 bases at J; junction bases unmatched: 6. CDR1 is MNHEY, CDR2 SVGAGI, per germline. The CDR3 region has the DNA TGTGCCAGCAGTTTCGACAGGGTCTTTCAGCCCCAGCATTTT. This encodes CASSFDRVFQPQHF.

There are many counts of this clonotype. This rearrangement joins TRBV9 to TRBJ1-4; D gene uncertain. CDR3 length: 15 amino acids. Trimming left V 0 bases short and J 0 bases short, with 6 bases between. In germline, CDR1 is SGDLS, CDR2 YYNGEE. DNA for the CDR3: TGTGCCAGCAGCGTAGGGCTAGCAACTAATGAAAAACTGTTTTTT. This encodes CASSVGLATNEKLFF.

V is TRBV27 and J is TRBJ2-5; perhaps TRBD1 as D (6 bases). The CDR3 length is 15 residues. V gave up 6 bases and J gave up 2 bases, with 16 bases separating them. In germline, CDR1 is MNHEY, CDR2 SMNVEV (reference sequence). Written as DNA, the CDR3 is TGTGCCAGCAGGATGTCGAACGGACAGCAAGAGACCCAGTACTTC. It yields the protein CASRMSNGQQETQYF.

Worth noting for this clonotype: A much larger clone differs by one base, so this may be a read error. V and J are TRBV20-1 and TRBJ1-6; unclear D gene. The CDR3 consists of 13 residues. V was pared by 8 bases and J by 3 bases, with 11 bases between. Per the germline V gene, CDR1 is DFQATT and CDR2 is SNEGSKA (reference sequence). In DNA, the CDR3 is TGCAGTCTGAGTGAGGGCTATAATTCACCCCTCCACTTT. Residues: CSLSEGYNSPLHF.

The table lists this clonotype with a few counts. The chain employs TRBV10-3 and TRBJ1-2; no firm D call. Trimming took off 0 bases at V and 8 bases at J, with 10 bases between the two ends. This CDR3 has 13 amino acids. Germline-derived CDR1 and CDR2 are ENHRY and SYGVKD. This CDR3 is CAISESLGSGYTF. CDR3 DNA sequence: TGTGCCATCAGTGAGTCGTTGGGCAGCGGCTACACCTTC.

This clonotype was seen a few times. The chain is built from TRBV9 and TRBJ2-7, with 7 bases matching TRBD1. The CDR3 loop spans 15 amino acids. Trimming removed 4 bases from V and 4 bases from J; junction bases left unmatched: 11. Germline CDR1 is SGDLS and CDR2 is YYNGEE. The CDR3 spells CASSSRQGPFYEQYF. CDR3 DNA: TGTGCCAGCAGCTCACGACAGGGACCGTTTTACGAGCAGTACTTC.

The CDR3 coding sequence is TGTGCCAGTAGTAGTTGGGGAGTGCAAGAGACCCAGTACTTC. It yields the protein CASSSWGVQETQYF. This chain joins TRBV19 and TRBJ2-5; tentatively, D is TRBD2 (5 bases). CDR3 length: 14 amino acids. V was pared by 4 bases and J by 2 bases, with 11 bases between. Germline loops: CDR1 LNHDA, CDR2 SQIVND (reference sequence).

The V gene is TRBV11-1, the J gene TRBJ1-5; 9 nucleotides agree with TRBD1. Unmatched junction bases numbered 9, after V lost 5 bases and J lost 4 bases. The germline V gene encodes CDR1 SGHAT and CDR2 FQDESV (reference sequence). This CDR3 region has 16 residues. The CDR3 bases are TGTGCCAGCAGCGGGACAGGGTCCAGCCCTAATCAGCCCCAGCATTTT. This codes for CASSGTGSSPNQPQHF.

There are many counts of this clonotype. The chain uses TRBV9 and TRBJ2-7, with a weak D call TRBD1 (5 bases). Germline V CDR1 and CDR2: SGDLS, YYNGEE. Trimming stripped 0 bases from V and 2 bases from J, with 9 bases between. This CDR3 spans 14 amino acids. DNA for the CDR3: TGTGCCAGCAGCGTAGACCAGGGTGCCTACGAGCAGTACTTC. Amino acid sequence: CASSVDQGAYEQYF.

As regards this clonotype: A much larger clone is a single base away; this may be a read error. J is TRBJ1-6 and V is TRBV7-9, with D perhaps TRBD1 (5 bases). The CDR3 consists of 14 residues. From germline, CDR1 is SEHNR and CDR2 FQNEAQ (reference sequence). The chain's CDR3 is CASDRDGINSPLYF. CDR3 nucleotide sequence: TGTGCCAGCGACCGGGACGGGATTAATTCACCCCTCTACTTT.

The chain recombines TRBV7-6 with TRBJ2-6; TRBD1 is a possible D gene (6 bases). The ends were cut back, 2 bases at V and 11 bases at J, with 13 bases in the middle. CDR1 is SGHVS and CDR2 is FNYEAQ in the germline V gene. This CDR3 spans 14 amino acids. Here the CDR3 DNA reads TGTGCCAGCAGCTTAATACAGGGAGCCTACGTCCTGACTTTC. Protein sequence: CASSLIQGAYVLTF.

The chain joins TRBV6-5 to TRBJ1-2; possibly TRBD1 for D (5 bases). CDR1 and CDR2 (germline): MNHEY, SVGAGI. V was clipped by 5 bases and J by 8 bases, with 15 bases between them. The CDR3 contains 13 residues. DNA for the CDR3: TGTGCCAGCAGTCGGGGACGGCTCGGGGGCTACACCTTC. This codes for CASSRGRLGGYTF.

There are a few counts of this clonotype. The chain couples TRBV29-1 to TRBJ1-2; D remains ambiguous. Per the germline V gene, CDR1 is SQVTM and CDR2 is ANQGSEA. This CDR3 contains 16 residues. V dropped 2 bases and J dropped 4 bases, with 20 bases sitting between them. CDR3 amino acids: CSVEFGSRGSSYGYTF. CDR3 nucleotide sequence: TGCAGCGTTGAATTTGGCTCCCGCGGTTCCAGCTATGGCTACACCTTC.

As to this clonotype: A much more abundant neighbour one base away suggests this may be a read error. This chain links TRBV7-9 with TRBJ1-1, with no clear D. The CDR3 runs 12 residues. V lost 5 bases to trimming and J lost 3 bases, with 7 bases between them. In germline, CDR1 is SEHNR, CDR2 FQNEAQ (reference sequence). Here the CDR3 reads CASSHADTEAFF. As DNA, the CDR3 is TGTGCCAGCAGCCACGCCGACACTGAAGCTTTCTTT.

This clonotype was recorded at least ten times. The rearrangement links TRBV9 to TRBJ1-2; D remains unclear. V lost 0 bases and J lost 8, with 11 bases in between. The germline V gene encodes CDR1 SGDLS and CDR2 YYNGEE. This CDR3 spans 13 amino acids. The CDR3 loop is CASSVGTLGGYTF. CDR3 in DNA: TGTGCCAGCAGCGTAGGCACCCTCGGAGGCTACACCTTC.

Concerning this clonotype: At one boundary the junction diverges from the germline segment, which might be a read error. The V and J genes are TRBV20-1 and TRBJ2-5; 9 nucleotides align to TRBD2. CDR1 and CDR2 from the germline V gene are DFQATT and SNEGSKA (reference sequence). This CDR3 comprises 15 residues. The CDR3 region has the DNA TGCAGTGCTAGAGACGCGGGGGGGCCCCAAGGGACCCAGTACTTC. Translated, it gives CSARDAGGPQGTQYF.

This clonotype has just a few counts. J is TRBJ1-2 and V is TRBV3-1, with TRBD1 as a possible D gene (6 bases). CDR1 and CDR2 (germline): LGHDT, YNNKEL (reference sequence). V was trimmed by 1 base and J by 8 bases, leaving 29 bases between them. The CDR3 is made up of 19 amino acids. CDR3 in DNA: TGTGCCAGCAGCCAAGGGACGGGGGCGGGGCCGGGCCCGACATCGGGCTACACCTTC. It yields the protein CASSQGTGAGPGPTSGYTF.

The chain combines TRBV7-9 with TRBJ1-3; D may be TRBD1 (5 bases). CDR1 and CDR2 from the germline V gene are SEHNR and FQNEAQ (reference sequence). CDR3 length equals 16 residues. V shed 5 bases and J shed 5 bases, with 19 bases lying between them. DNA for the CDR3: TGTGCCAGCAGCCCCCCGGGGCAAAGCGGGAGAAACACCATATATTTT. Amino acid sequence: CASSPPGQSGRNTIYF.

This clonotype has only a few counts. V and J are TRBV5-4 and TRBJ2-7; 10 bases line up with TRBD2. The V gene's germline CDR1 is SGHNT and CDR2 YYREEE (reference sequence). The CDR3 contains 18 residues. J was trimmed by 3 bases and V by 4 bases; bases with no gene match: 16. The CDR3 reads CASSPWEFVGLAYYEQYF. CDR3 sequence (DNA): TGTGCCAGCAGCCCCTGGGAGTTCGTGGGACTAGCGTACTACGAGCAGTACTTC.

On this clonotype: Since a much larger clone is just one base distant, this may be a read error. This chain connects TRBV2 to TRBJ2-5; 10 bases align to TRBD2. Germline CDR1 SNHLY, CDR2 FYNNEI. This CDR3 is 17 amino acids long. In nucleotides, the CDR3 is TGTGCCAGCAGTGATTTCGTGCTAGCGGGGGAACAAGAGGCCCAGTACTTC. Residues: CASSDFVLAGEQEAQYF.

This clonotype was detected many times. This chain uses TRBV12-3 or TRBV12-4 with TRBJ1-2, with D unresolved. The ends were cut back, 2 bases at V and 4 bases at J, with 11 bases in the middle. This CDR3 spans 14 amino acids. CDR3 residues: CASSLSDWAYGYTF. CDR3 in DNA: TGTGCCAGCAGTTTATCGGACTGGGCCTATGGCTACACCTTC.

The chain joins TRBV19 to TRBJ1-5, with TRBD1 matching over 7 bases. The J segment lost 1 base and the V segment lost 5 bases, leaving 14 bases of the junction unmatched. Germline V lookup: CDR1 LNHDA, CDR2 SQIVND (reference sequence). The CDR3 has 18 residues. The CDR3 DNA reads TGTGCCAGTAGTCCGCAGACAGGGCGCACGGGGAGCAATCAGCCCCAGCATTTT. Translation gives CASSPQTGRTGSNQPQHF.

This clonotype was seen a few times. A much larger clone lies a single base off, so this may be a read error. The chain uses TRBV7-9 and TRBJ1-1; D ambiguous. CDR3 length: 15 amino acids. Trimming left V 2 bases short and J 0 bases short, with 10 bases between. Germline lookup yields CDR1 SEHNR and CDR2 FQNEAQ (reference sequence). CDR3 in amino acids: CASSLIGPLNTEAFF. CDR3 DNA sequence: TGTGCCAGCAGCTTAATTGGGCCATTGAACACTGAAGCTTTCTTT.

As to this clonotype: As the CDR3 is not closed by the conserved phenylalanine or tryptophan, this likely results from a read error. Because the CDR3's place on the DNA is in doubt, the DNA is left out and the CDR3 is given as listed by TCRdb. The V gene is TRBV7-9, the J gene TRBJ2-5; the table's D call, TRBD1, has no DNA check behind it. The CDR3 has 11 amino acids, counting both end residues. Germline CDR1 and CDR2: SEHNR and FQNEAQ (reference sequence). This CDR3 is CASSLPGHTNS.